This T cell receptor beta chain came from a study of cytomegalovirus exposure and HLA in healthy donors. Only a few counts were recorded for this clone. The primer mix had 60 Vbeta and 13 Jbeta primers. The method was immunoSEQ multiplex PCR; TCRdb's version includes in-frame clones alone and lacks a portion of them. Among approximately 170,000 clones, 65% to 85% were seen once, and the ten largest hold roughly 1.2%. Trimming removed 1 base at V and 3 bases at J, with 22 bases between. Per germline, CDR1 LNHDA and CDR2 SQIVND (reference sequence). The CDR3 runs to 19 residues. The clonotype originates from a boy younger than 10 in good health and CMV-seronegative. The chain has TRBV19 and TRBJ1-5; D unresolved. What was sequenced was PBMCs. CDR3 loop: CASSIAAGERLKLNQPQHF. CDR3 sequence (DNA): TGTGCCAGTAGTATAGCGGCCGGGGAACGGCTTAAACTCAATCAGCCCCAGCATTTT.